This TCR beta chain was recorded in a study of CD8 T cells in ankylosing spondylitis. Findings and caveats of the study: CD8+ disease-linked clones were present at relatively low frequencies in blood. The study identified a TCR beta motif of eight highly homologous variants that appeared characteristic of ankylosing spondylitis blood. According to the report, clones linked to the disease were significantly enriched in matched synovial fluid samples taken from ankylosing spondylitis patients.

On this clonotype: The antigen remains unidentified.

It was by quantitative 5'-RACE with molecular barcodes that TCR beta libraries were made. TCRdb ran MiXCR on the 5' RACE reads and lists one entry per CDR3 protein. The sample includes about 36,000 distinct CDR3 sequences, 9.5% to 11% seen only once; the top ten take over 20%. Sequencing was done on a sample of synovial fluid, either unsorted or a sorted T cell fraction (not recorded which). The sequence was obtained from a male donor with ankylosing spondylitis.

CDR3 sequence (DNA): TGTGCCAGCAGCTTAGAAGCGGGAACAGAGACCCAGTACTTC. It encodes CASSLEAGTETQYF. The V and J genes are TRBV5-5 and TRBJ2-5, with TRBD2 matching over 7 bases. CDR1 is SGHKS and CDR2 is YYEKEE in the germline V gene (reference sequence). After removal of 2 bases from V and 4 bases from J, the junction contained 5 bases not matched to a gene. There are 14 residues in the CDR3.